One and the same sample provided the 9 T cell receptor beta chains below, sequenced in a study of blood T cells in healthy people across ages. It was with a sample-barcoded 5' primer and a J-beta primer mix that a second PCR of about 6 to 11 cycles was run. TCRdb reprocessed the 5' RACE reads with MiXCR, giving one entry per CDR3 protein. The table includes more than 800,000 distinct CDR3 sequences, under 30% detected once. Input material: blood. The receptors here all came from a woman aged 80 or older in good health.

This clonotype was seen repeatedly, ten times or more. The chain joins TRBV12-3 or TRBV12-4 to TRBJ2-2; 10 bases agree with TRBD1. V lost 5 bases and J lost 6; bases outside the gene matches: 3. The CDR3 runs to 14 residues. CDR3 loop: CASSRTGGPGELFF. CDR3 nucleotide sequence: TGTGCCAGCAGTCGGACAGGGGGTCCCGGGGAGCTGTTTTTT.

This clonotype was observed at least ten times. V gene TRBV5-6 combines with J gene TRBJ2-7; D tentatively fits TRBD1 or TRBD2 (5 bases each). Germline values: CDR1 SGHDT, CDR2 YYEEEE. CDR3 length equals 14 residues. Trimming pared 4 bases from V and 1 base from J, leaving 12 bases between. This chain's CDR3 is CASSPEAGSYEQYF. The CDR3 bases are TGTGCCAGCAGCCCGGAGGCAGGGTCCTACGAGCAGTACTTC.

J is TRBJ2-7 and V is TRBV20-1; weak D call: TRBD1 (6 bases). This CDR3 has 15 residues. The ends were cut back, 6 bases at V and 3 bases at J, with 21 bases in the middle. Germline CDR1 DFQATT, CDR2 SNEGSKA (reference sequence). CDR3 protein: CSARLNHRDDYEQYF. The CDR3 region has the DNA TGCAGTGCCAGACTAAACCACAGGGACGACTACGAGCAGTACTTC.

The genes are TRBV28 and TRBJ1-2; D is perhaps TRBD1 (6 bases). CDR1 and CDR2 from the germline V gene are MDHEN and SYDVKM. The CDR3 loop spans 14 amino acids. With 6 bases removed from V and 7 bases from J, the gap between germline ends came to 18 bases. The CDR3 loop is CASSLRTGRFGYTF. CDR3 nucleotides: TGTGCCAGCAGCCTACGTACAGGGAGGTTTGGCTACACCTTC.

This clonotype was seen only a few times. The CDR3 DNA follows: TGTGCCAGCAGTGTAGGCGCAAGCTCTGGGGCCAACGTCCTGACTTTC. Amino acids: CASSVGASSGANVLTF. The rearrangement uses TRBV2 and TRBJ2-6; D uncertain. Germline V gene sequence: CDR1 SNHLY, CDR2 FYNNEI. Between the trimmed V and J ends, which lost 4 bases and 0 bases, there was a span of 10 bases. This CDR3 spans 16 amino acids.

This clonotype was picked up a small number of times. The rearrangement links TRBV9 to TRBJ2-3; 12 positions match TRBD2. V dropped 3 bases and J dropped 0; count of bases not matched to a gene: 5. Germline assignment: CDR1 SGDLS and CDR2 YYNGEE. The length of the CDR3 is 17 residues. CDR3 protein: CASSAGTSGQSTDTQYF. The CDR3 DNA reads TGTGCCAGCAGCGCCGGGACTAGCGGGCAGAGCACAGATACGCAGTATTTT.

This clonotype was recorded many times. The gene calls are TRBV4-2 and TRBJ2-1; 8 nucleotides line up with TRBD1. Germline-derived CDR1 and CDR2 are LGHNA and YNFKEQ. The ends lost 6 bases at V and 1 base at J; junction bases unmatched: 8. The CDR3 is 16 amino acids. The CDR3 bases are TGTGCCAGCAGTCGAACGGACAGGGAATCCTACAATGAGCAGTTCTTC. Translated, it gives CASSRTDRESYNEQFF.

With regard to this clonotype: This may arise from a read error, as a much more abundant clone is one base away. The rearrangement joins TRBV7-2 to TRBJ2-7; 8 nucleotides line up with TRBD2. CDR1 and CDR2 (germline): SGHTA, FQGNSA. V dropped 1 base and J dropped 7; count of bases not matched to a gene: 12. The CDR3 contains 16 residues. The CDR3 DNA is TGTGCCAGCAGCTTAGATCTGGCTAGCGGGTACAATGAGCAGTACTTC. Translating it yields CASSLDLASGYNEQYF.

The chain employs TRBV2 and TRBJ2-7, with a weak D call TRBD2 (5 bases). The J call could be wrong; TRBJ2-5 is a better fit for the DNA end. Germline lookup yields CDR1 SNHLY and CDR2 FYNNEI. The CDR3 has 12 residues. CDR3 coding DNA: TGTGCCACTCAGGAGGACCTGTGGACCCAGTACTTC. Translation gives CATQEDLWTQYF.